The 17 T cell receptor beta chains in this list originate from one sample, sequenced in a study of control samples from healthy donors and cancer patients. The data were produced by immunoSEQ multiplex PCR, yet TCRdb's version contains in-frame clones alone and is incomplete. The sample holds tens of thousands of clones; approximately 87% are singletons and the top ten take 40% to 50%. Sequenced input: blood. Receptors originate from a man in his fifties or sixties in good health.

The CDR3 bases are TGCGCCAGCAGCTTGGGCGGGAGTAGTAATGAGCAGTTCTTC. As protein: CASSLGGSSNEQFF. The chain recombines TRBV5-1 with TRBJ2-1; 7 bases agree with TRBD2. The germline gives CDR1 SGHRS, CDR2 YFSETQ. J lost 7 bases, V lost 0 bases, and 4 bases had no gene match. The CDR3 covers 14 residues.

The CDR3 DNA follows: TGCAGCGTTGAAGTTTCAGGGGGCCAAACTGAAGCTTTCTTT. Translation gives CSVEVSGGQTEAFF. The J gene is TRBJ1-1, the V gene TRBV29-1; TRBD1 matches at 8 bases. The V segment lost 1 base and the J segment 5 bases; nucleotides outside the gene matches: 6. The CDR3 loop spans 14 amino acids. Germline V lookup: CDR1 SQVTM, CDR2 ANQGSEA.

This clone showed up just once. CDR3 amino acids: CASSPSGGNIQYF. In DNA, the CDR3 is TGTGCCAGCAGTCCCAGTGGAGGGAACATTCAGTACTTC. The chain couples TRBV28 to TRBJ2-4, with D tentatively TRBD2 (6 bases). Trimming stripped 5 bases from V and 7 bases from J, with 12 bases between. CDR1 is MDHEN, CDR2 SYDVKM, per germline. The CDR3 is 13 amino acids.

In the case of this clone: The germline gene is not matched at one end of the junction; a read error may be the cause. The chain has TRBV6-5 and TRBJ1-1; TRBD1 aligns across 7 bases. Germline-derived CDR1 and CDR2 are MNHEY and SVGAGI. The CDR3 runs to 13 residues. The CDR3 nucleotides are TGTGCCAGCACAGACAGGGTGCGTTCCGAACGGTACTTT. As protein: CASTDRVRSERYF.

The chain uses TRBV10-3 and TRBJ2-3; D is possibly TRBD1 or TRBD2 (5 bases each). Germline V CDR1 and CDR2: ENHRY, SYGVKD. V was clipped by 5 bases and J by 0 bases, with 9 bases between them. This CDR3 region has 14 residues. The chain's CDR3 is CAISQGASTDTQYF. Here the CDR3 DNA reads TGTGCCATCAGTCAGGGAGCTAGCACAGATACGCAGTATTTT.

A few counts support this clone. The rearrangement links TRBV30 to TRBJ2-3, with D tentatively TRBD2 (6 bases). Looked up from germline, CDR1 is GTSNPN and CDR2 is SVGIG (reference sequence). V was cut by 5 bases and J by 2 bases, with 17 bases left in between. The CDR3 covers 15 residues. For the CDR3, the DNA is TGTGCCTGGTTAGGCGGGGCCATACTCACAGATACGCAGTATTTT. Its protein product is CAWLGGAILTDTQYF.

This clone came up once. The chain recombines TRBV28 with TRBJ2-2; a possible D gene is TRBD2 (5 bases). From germline, CDR1 is MDHEN and CDR2 SYDVKM. Between the trimmed V and J ends, which lost 3 bases and 3 bases, there was a span of 11 bases. The CDR3 covers 15 residues. CDR3 DNA sequence: TGTGCCAGCAGTTTTGTGGACTCCTACACCGGGGAGCTGTTTTTT. This codes for CASSFVDSYTGELFF.

V usage is TRBV7-3 and J usage is TRBJ1-4, with D possibly matching TRBD1 (5 bases). This CDR3 contains 14 residues. V lost 5 bases and J 8 bases, leaving 15 bases between the germline ends. Germline CDR1 is SGHTA and CDR2 is FQGTGA. In nucleotides, the CDR3 is TGTGCCAGCAGCGGGGGACCCCTAAAGGAAAAACTGTTTTTT. Translating it yields CASSGGPLKEKLFF.

The rearrangement links TRBV5-5 to TRBJ1-4; possible D gene TRBD1, 5 bases. The CDR3 extends over 13 amino acids. Germline CDR1 SGHKS, CDR2 YYEKEE (reference sequence). Between the trimmed V and J ends, which lost 4 bases and 7 bases, there was a span of 11 bases. The CDR3 reads CASSLERGEKLFF. The CDR3 nucleotides are TGTGCCAGCAGCCTAGAAAGGGGTGAAAAACTGTTTTTT.

CDR3 amino acids: CASRRTGEGYGYTF. CDR3 nucleotides: TGTGCCAGCAGAAGGACAGGGGAGGGCTATGGCTACACCTTC. The chain is built from TRBV6-5 and TRBJ1-2; 9 nucleotides line up with TRBD1. The CDR3 is made up of 14 amino acids. With V trimmed by 6 bases and J by 4 bases, 6 bases remained unmatched. In germline, CDR1 is MNHEY, CDR2 SVGAGI.

The chain carries TRBV6-2 or TRBV6-3 and TRBJ2-5, with 9 bases lining up with TRBD2. Germline V gene data show CDR1 as MNHEY and CDR2 as SVGEGT. The ends lost 5 bases at V and 2 bases at J; junction bases unmatched: 9. This CDR3 spans 16 amino acids. Here the CDR3 reads CASSIGGGGRQETQYF. The CDR3 nucleotides are TGTGCCAGCAGTATCGGCGGGGGGGGCAGACAAGAGACCCAGTACTTC.

The J gene is TRBJ1-4, the V gene TRBV7-9, with D perhaps matching TRBD1 (5 bases). Trimming removed 6 bases from V and 7 bases from J, with 15 bases in between. This CDR3 is built from 14 residues. Germline loops: CDR1 SEHNR, CDR2 FQNEAQ (reference sequence). CDR3 sequence reads: CASRLTAGSEKLFF. The CDR3 DNA reads as TGTGCCAGCAGGTTGACGGCAGGGAGTGAAAAACTGTTTTTT.

The chain has TRBV27 and TRBJ2-6; D ambiguous. Between the trimmed V and J ends, which lost 8 bases and 0 bases, there was a span of 11 bases. There are 15 residues in the CDR3. Germline lookup yields CDR1 MNHEY and CDR2 SMNVEV (reference sequence). CDR3 amino acids: CASARTHSGANVLTF. The CDR3 nucleotides are TGTGCCAGCGCTAGGACCCACTCTGGGGCCAACGTCCTGACTTTC.

The chain combines TRBV7-2 with TRBJ1-2, with D hard to call. The CDR3 length is 14 residues. V shed 1 base and J shed 4 bases, with 10 bases lying between them. Germline CDR1 is SGHTA and CDR2 is FQGNSA. CDR3 sequence (DNA): TGTGCCAGCAGCTTAGAAAGCAGGATCTATGGCTACACCTTC. Protein sequence: CASSLESRIYGYTF. The complete variable domain, with remaining parts taken from reference TRBV7-2 and TRBJ1-2, reads GAGVSQSPSNKVTEKGKDVELRCDPISGHTALYWYRQSLGQGLEFLIYFQGNSAPDKSGLPSDRFSAERTGGSVSTLTIQRTQQEDSAVYLCASSLESRIYGYTFGSGTRLTVV.

The genes are TRBV6-5 and TRBJ1-5, with unresolved D. This CDR3 has 14 residues. Trimming took off 5 bases at V and 0 bases at J, with 8 bases between the two ends. Germline CDR1 and CDR2: MNHEY and SVGAGI. This CDR3 is CASSPDLSNQPQHF. In DNA form, the CDR3 reads TGTGCCAGCAGTCCGGACCTTAGCAATCAGCCCCAGCATTTT.

The CDR3: CASSLRQVSYGYSNQPQHF. CDR3 in DNA: TGCGCCAGCAGCCTTCGACAGGTTTCCTACGGGTATAGCAATCAGCCCCAGCATTTT. V is TRBV5-1 and J is TRBJ1-5, with a tentative D call TRBD1 (6 bases). CDR3 length: 19 amino acids. Germline V gene lookup returns CDR1 SGHRS and CDR2 YFSETQ. Trimming pared 4 bases from V and 0 bases from J, leaving 23 bases between.

The genes are TRBV11-2 and TRBJ2-2; TRBD2 matches at 7 bases. The CDR3 is 16 residues long. With 7 bases clipped from V and 6 bases from J, the junction kept 14 bases outside the gene matches. In germline, CDR1 is SGHAT, CDR2 FQNNGV. The CDR3 DNA reads as TGTGCCAGCACCCCCTTCCGGGACTATGGCTCCGGGGAGCTGTTTTTT. Its translation: CASTPFRDYGSGELFF.